These T cell receptor beta chains were read from a single sample in a study of molecular identifiers for immune sequencing clone quantification. TCRdb reprocessed the PCR reads via MiXCR and lists one record per CDR3 protein. In the table there are about 60,000 distinct CDR3 sequences, less than 20% of which are singletons. The sequencing input was naive CD8+ T cells from blood, with Jurkat cell RNA spiked in. The receptor source for this set is a human donor in good health. Some libraries in this study had Jurkat cell RNA spiked in. Each CDR3 is given with its conserved first and last residue. Fields, in order: J gene, clone size, D gene, V gene, CDR3 DNA, CDR3 protein. D genes are given only for firm matches. Only part of the rows carry a size: once, few, many, or a class if the clone is expanded.

J: TRBJ1-5
size: many
D: -
V: TRBV27
DNA: TGTGCCAGCAGTTTATTGGCCTCAGGGAGCAATCAGCCCCAGCATTTT
CDR3: CASSLLASGSNQPQHF

J: TRBJ2-2
size: many
D: TRBD2
V: TRBV6-5
DNA: TGTGCCAGCGGTATTGGGGGAGGGACTCTGAACACCGGGGAGCTGTTTTTT
CDR3: CASGIGGGTLNTGELFF

J: TRBJ2-3
size: many
D: -
V: TRBV6-2/TRBV6-3
DNA: TGTGCCAGCACCATTGACCGGACGATTTTCACAGATACGCAGTATTTT
CDR3: CASTIDRTIFTDTQYF

J: TRBJ2-7
size: -
D: -
V: TRBV29-1
DNA: TGCAGCGCTCGGGACGGGGTTAGCGAGCAGTACTTC
CDR3: CSARDGVSEQYF

J: TRBJ2-7
size: few
D: TRBD1
V: TRBV2
DNA: TGTGCCAGCAGTGCGGGACAGTATACCTACGAGCAGTACTTC
CDR3: CASSAGQYTYEQYF

J: TRBJ2-3
size: many
D: TRBD2
V: TRBV4-1
DNA: TGCGCCAGCAGCCAAGATTACCCGGGAGGGCCAATAGATACGCAGTATTTT
CDR3: CASSQDYPGGPIDTQYF

J: TRBJ2-2
size: few
D: TRBD1
V: TRBV5-4
DNA: TGTGCCAGCAGCTTGTATCCGGGACAGGGGTTGACCGGGGAGCTGTTTTTT
CDR3: CASSLYPGQGLTGELFF

J: TRBJ2-1
size: many
D: -
V: TRBV29-1
DNA: TGCAGCGTTGAAAGGACGGGGAGTTCCTACAATGAGCAGTTCTTC
CDR3: CSVERTGSSYNEQFF

J: TRBJ2-7
size: many
D: TRBD1
V: TRBV11-2
DNA: TGTGCCAGCAGCTTCCCCGTGACAGGGACCCCCTCCTACGAGCAGTACTTC
CDR3: CASSFPVTGTPSYEQYF

J: TRBJ2-2
size: many
D: -
V: TRBV30
DNA: TGTGCCTGGAGTGTCCACAACACCGGGGAGCTGTTTTTT
CDR3: CAWSVHNTGELFF